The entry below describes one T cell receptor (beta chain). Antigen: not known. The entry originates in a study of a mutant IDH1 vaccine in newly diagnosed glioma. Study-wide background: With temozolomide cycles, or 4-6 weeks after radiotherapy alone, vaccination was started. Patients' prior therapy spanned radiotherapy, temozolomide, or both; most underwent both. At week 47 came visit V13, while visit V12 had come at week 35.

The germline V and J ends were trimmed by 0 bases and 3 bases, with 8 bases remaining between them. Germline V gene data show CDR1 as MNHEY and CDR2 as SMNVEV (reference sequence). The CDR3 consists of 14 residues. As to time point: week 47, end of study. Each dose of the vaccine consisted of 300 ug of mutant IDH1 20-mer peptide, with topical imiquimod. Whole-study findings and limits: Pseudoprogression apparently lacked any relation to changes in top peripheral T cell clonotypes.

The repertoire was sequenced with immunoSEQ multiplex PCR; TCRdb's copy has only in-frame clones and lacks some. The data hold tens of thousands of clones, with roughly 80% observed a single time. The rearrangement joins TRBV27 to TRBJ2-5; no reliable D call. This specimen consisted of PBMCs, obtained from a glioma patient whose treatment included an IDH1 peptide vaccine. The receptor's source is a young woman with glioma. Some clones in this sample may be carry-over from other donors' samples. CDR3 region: CASSLSYREETQYF. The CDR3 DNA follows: TGTGCCAGCAGTTTATCGTACAGAGAAGAGACCCAGTACTTC.